A single sample gave rise to the 28 T cell receptor beta chains below, sequenced in a study of shared clonotypes between healthy human individuals. Clones were read by immunoSEQ multiplex PCR, and TCRdb kept only the in-frame ones, dropping some. The sample lists a few million clones; around 93% were seen once. Sequences were obtained from naive CD4+ T cells from PBMCs. Regarding subset: CD45RA+ positively selected. The source of these receptors is a man in his late teens or twenties in good health. Some clones in this sample may be carry-over from other donors' samples.

The genes are TRBV6-5 and TRBJ2-1; D unclear. The CDR3 runs to 13 residues. The germline CDR1 and CDR2 sequences are MNHEY and SVGAGI. V was trimmed by 6 bases and J by 6 bases, leaving 12 bases between them. The CDR3: CASRLSSSNEQFF. The CDR3 region has the DNA TGTGCCAGCAGACTCAGTAGTAGCAATGAGCAGTTCTTC.

The CDR3 DNA reads as TGTGCCAGCTCACCCTTCCGTAGCACAGATACGCAGTATTTT. Amino acid sequence: CASSPFRSTDTQYF. J is TRBJ2-3 and V is TRBV18; D gene ambiguous. CDR1 is KGHSH, CDR2 LQKENI, per germline. The V end lost 3 bases, the J end lost 0 bases, and 7 bases lay between the germline ends. The CDR3 is made up of 14 amino acids. Full variable domain (outside the CDR3, taken from reference TRBV18 and TRBJ2-3): NAGVMQNPRHLVRRRGQEARLRCSPMKGHSHVYWYRQLPEEGLKFMVYLQKENIIDESGMPKERFSAEFPKEGPSILRIQQVVRGDSAAYFCASSPFRSTDTQYFGPGTRLTVL.

The chain uses TRBV7-2 and TRBJ1-1; D might be TRBD1 (6 bases). The V and J ends lost 5 bases and 11 bases respectively, with 30 bases between them. The CDR3 runs to 17 residues. The germline CDR1 and CDR2 sequences are SGHTA and FQGNSA. The CDR3 protein is CASSPPRYRTARGDAFF. The CDR3 coding sequence is TGTGCCAGCAGCCCTCCCCGTTATAGGACAGCGCGGGGGGATGCTTTCTTT.

The rearrangement links TRBV6-1 to TRBJ1-1, with a possible D match to TRBD1 (5 bases). Trimming stripped 3 bases from V and 0 bases from J, with 17 bases between. The CDR3 covers 17 residues. Germline CDR1 is MNHNS and CDR2 is SASEGT. In DNA form, the CDR3 reads TGTGCCAGCAGTGACCTGGGACGGCCGGGAGTGAACACTGAAGCTTTCTTT. This translates into CASSDLGRPGVNTEAFF.

The rearrangement links TRBV18 to TRBJ1-4; D might be TRBD1 (5 bases). The germline CDR1 and CDR2 sequences are KGHSH and LQKENI. V dropped 1 base and J dropped 4 bases, with 25 bases sitting between them. The CDR3 runs 20 residues. The CDR3 loop reads CASSPRGRQGYAKSNEKLFF. The CDR3 DNA reads as TGTGCCAGCTCACCACGGGGTCGGCAGGGTTACGCTAAAAGTAATGAAAAACTGTTTTTT. The full variable domain, in which reference TRBV18 and TRBJ1-4 provide the parts outside the CDR3, is NAGVMQNPRHLVRRRGQEARLRCSPMKGHSHVYWYRQLPEEGLKFMVYLQKENIIDESGMPKERFSAEFPKEGPSILRIQQVVRGDSAAYFCASSPRGRQGYAKSNEKLFFGSGTQLSVL.

The gene calls are TRBV9 and TRBJ1-3, with 9 bases that match TRBD1. CDR3 length: 17 amino acids. Trimming at V came to 3 bases and at J to 2 bases, leaving 9 bases not matched to a gene. Per the germline V gene, CDR1 is SGDLS and CDR2 is YYNGEE. In nucleotides, the CDR3 is TGTGCCAGCAGCGCCAGATGGACAGGGGAAGCTGGAAACACCATATATTTT. Its translation is CASSARWTGEAGNTIYF. The complete variable domain, with remaining parts taken from reference TRBV9 and TRBJ1-3, reads DSGVTQTPKHLITATGQRVTLRCSPRSGDLSVYWYQQSLDQGLQFLIQYYNGEERAKGNILERFSAQQFPDLHSELNLSSLELGDSALYFCASSARWTGEAGNTIYFGEGSWLTVV.

The chain combines TRBV18 with TRBJ2-7, with TRBD1 matching 8 bases. The trim removed 1 base at V and 5 bases at J, leaving 7 bases unmatched. The CDR3 runs 15 residues. Germline lookup yields CDR1 KGHSH and CDR2 LQKENI. The CDR3 protein is CASSPLGQEIDEQYF. The DNA for the CDR3 is TGTGCCAGCTCACCACTGGGACAGGAGATCGACGAGCAGTACTTC.

This CDR3 reads CATGTGGTDEQFF. The DNA for the CDR3 is TGTGCCACCGGGACAGGGGGAACGGATGAGCAGTTCTTC. The chain couples TRBV7-3 to TRBJ2-1, with 11 bases matching TRBD1. With V trimmed by 10 bases and J by 8 bases, 7 bases remained unmatched. CDR1 is SGHTA, CDR2 FQGTGA, per germline. The CDR3 totals 13 residues.

This rearrangement joins TRBV9 to TRBJ1-3; D is undetermined. Germline V CDR1 and CDR2: SGDLS, YYNGEE. The V gene lost 0 bases and the J gene lost 5 bases, with 30 bases spanning the gap. This CDR3 is built from 21 residues. Here the CDR3 DNA reads TGTGCCAGCAGCGTAGTTTCTAGGCGGACGTACTCAATTCCCTCCAGAAACACCATATATTTT. This translates into CASSVVSRRTYSIPSRNTIYF.

Of note for this clone: At the DNA level, this CDR3 is encoded by other sequences in the same sample as well. The genes are TRBV15 and TRBJ1-1; D is undetermined. The CDR3 runs 14 residues. V dropped 0 bases and J dropped 4 bases, with 9 bases sitting between them. Looked up from germline, CDR1 is LNHNV and CDR2 is YYDKDF (reference sequence). CDR3 sequence reads: CATSREVRGTEAFF. The CDR3 DNA reads as TGTGCCACCAGCAGAGAGGTGCGGGGCACTGAAGCTTTCTTT.

The V and J genes are TRBV28 and TRBJ1-1, with D perhaps matching TRBD1 (5 bases). This CDR3 region has 12 residues. Trimming left V 5 bases short and J 5 bases short, with 9 bases between. Germline V gene data show CDR1 as MDHEN and CDR2 as SYDVKM. In nucleotides, the CDR3 is TGTGCCAGCAGTGGGGGATGGACTGAAGCTTTCTTT. This gives the protein CASSGGWTEAFF.

The gene calls are TRBV14 and TRBJ1-4; D is unresolved. The ends were cut back, 4 bases at V and 8 bases at J, with 8 bases in the middle. This CDR3 has 12 residues. The germline gives CDR1 SGHDN, CDR2 FVKESK. For the CDR3, the DNA is TGTGCCAGCAGCCTTCGGACCGAAAAACTGTTTTTT. Its protein product is CASSLRTEKLFF. The complete variable domain, with remaining parts taken from reference TRBV14 and TRBJ1-4, reads EAGVTQFPSHSVIEKGQTVTLRCDPISGHDNLYWYRRVMGKEIKFLLHFVKESKQDESGMPNNRFLAERTGGTYSTLKVQPAELEDSGVYFCASSLRTEKLFFGSGTQLSVL.

The chain joins TRBV7-2 to TRBJ2-1; D possibly matches TRBD1 or TRBD2 (5 bases each). Germline CDR1 is SGHTA and CDR2 is FQGNSA. Trimming shortened V by 5 bases and J by 4 bases, and 15 bases separated the two germline ends. This CDR3 has 15 amino acids. CDR3 DNA sequence: TGTGCCAGCAGCATTACCGGGACGCTGTACAATGAGCAGTTCTTC. Amino acids: CASSITGTLYNEQFF.

The CDR3 region is CASLRQQWGTGELFF. The CDR3 nucleotides read TGTGCCAGCCTGCGGCAGCAGTGGGGCACCGGGGAGCTGTTTTTT. This chain links TRBV6-5 with TRBJ2-2, with D uncertain. This CDR3 contains 15 residues. Germline V lookup: CDR1 MNHEY, CDR2 SVGAGI. V dropped 8 bases and J dropped 4 bases, with 17 bases sitting between them.

The CDR3 DNA follows: TGTGCCAGCAGCGTAGTGGGGGGAGGGCCAGATACGCAGTATTTT. The encoded protein is CASSVVGGGPDTQYF. The rearrangement uses TRBV9 and TRBJ2-3, with TRBD2 matching 7 bases. The V gene's germline CDR1 is SGDLS and CDR2 YYNGEE. This CDR3 has 15 amino acids. J was trimmed by 4 bases and V by 0 bases; bases with no gene match: 5.

This rearrangement joins TRBV28 to TRBJ2-3, with 12 bases fitting TRBD2. This CDR3 has 19 residues. Losses at the gene ends were 4 bases for V and 2 bases for J; bases not matched to a gene: 13. Germline-derived CDR1 and CDR2 are MDHEN and SYDVKM. The CDR3 loop reads CASSSASGRVWTYTDTQYF. The CDR3 nucleotides read TGTGCCAGCAGTTCCGCTAGCGGGAGGGTCTGGACTTACACAGATACGCAGTATTTT.

V gene TRBV5-5 combines with J gene TRBJ2-2, with D perhaps matching TRBD2 (6 bases). Germline CDR1 reads SGHKS; CDR2 reads YYEKEE (reference sequence). The CDR3 totals 15 residues. V was cut by 0 bases and J by 7 bases, with 13 bases left in between. The CDR3 coding sequence is TGTGCCAGCAGCTTGGATAGGCTAGCGAGCGGGGAGCTGTTTTTT. It translates to CASSLDRLASGELFF.

In the case of this clone: Other DNA sequences from this sample encode an identical CDR3 as well. The gene calls are TRBV29-1 and TRBJ2-3; D is undetermined. Trimming stripped 3 bases from V and 6 bases from J, with 4 bases between. The CDR3 consists of 10 residues. The germline V gene has CDR1 SQVTM and CDR2 ANQGSEA. The CDR3 spells CSVDEDTQYF. The CDR3 DNA reads TGCAGCGTTGATGAGGATACGCAGTATTTT.

This clone has only one observation. The gene calls are TRBV4-1 and TRBJ2-3; D is undetermined. This CDR3 is built from 15 residues. Germline CDR1 and CDR2: MGHRA and YSYEKL. V lost 1 base, J lost 2 bases, and 10 bases lay in between. CDR3 in amino acids: CASSQVGLPTDTQYF. As DNA, the CDR3 is TGCGCCAGCAGCCAAGTAGGGCTCCCCACAGATACGCAGTATTTT.

The chain uses TRBV6-5 and TRBJ1-2; D not resolved. Trimming cost V 6 bases and J 3 bases, with 11 bases left between them. This CDR3 region has 13 residues. The germline V gene has CDR1 MNHEY and CDR2 SVGAGI. CDR3 residues: CASREGAHYGYTF. CDR3 nucleotides: TGTGCCAGCAGGGAGGGAGCCCACTATGGCTACACCTTC.

This sequence joins TRBV7-3 and TRBJ2-1; D is uncertain. Trimming took 1 base from V and 4 from J, leaving 8 bases between them. CDR1 is SGHTA, CDR2 FQGTGA, per germline. The CDR3 has 14 amino acids. The CDR3 region is CASSLNPSYNEQFF. The CDR3 DNA is TGTGCCAGCAGCTTAAACCCCTCATACAATGAGCAGTTCTTC.

The V and J genes are TRBV27 and TRBJ2-5; tentatively, D is TRBD2 (6 bases). Germline CDR1 is MNHEY and CDR2 is SMNVEV (reference sequence). Trimming cost V 3 bases and J 5 bases, with 16 bases left between them. This CDR3 has 15 amino acids. The CDR3 nucleotides read TGTGCCAGCAGTTTCCCCACTCGGGACTGCGAGACCCAGTACTTC. Its translation is CASSFPTRDCETQYF.

The J gene is TRBJ1-5, the V gene TRBV12-1; the table calls TRBD1, which could not be checked here. TRBV12-1 is assigned pseudogene status. The CDR3 has 16 amino acids. CDR3 protein: CASSSGTGTSNQPQHF. The DNA of the CDR3 is TGTGCCAGCAGCTCGGGGACAGGCACGTCCAATCAGCCCCAGCATTTT.

The rearrangement joins TRBV4-1 to TRBJ2-7; D ambiguous. The CDR3 covers 16 residues. Germline-derived CDR1 and CDR2 are MGHRA and YSYEKL. Trimming took off 0 bases at V and 3 bases at J, with 15 bases between the two ends. CDR3 DNA: TGCGCCAGCAGCCAAGATCCCGCTAGTTTTAACTACGAGCAGTACTTC. Translation gives CASSQDPASFNYEQYF.

The rearrangement links TRBV28 to TRBJ1-4; D ambiguous. This CDR3 is built from 14 residues. CDR1 and CDR2 from the germline V gene are MDHEN and SYDVKM. Trimming shortened V by 3 bases and J by 7 bases, and 12 bases separated the two germline ends. This chain's CDR3 is CASSLSQKGEKLFF. The CDR3 DNA follows: TGTGCCAGCAGTTTGAGTCAGAAAGGTGAAAAACTGTTTTTT.

The chain has TRBV7-8 and TRBJ1-5; D is perhaps TRBD1 (6 bases). Trimming took off 4 bases at V and 5 bases at J, with 12 bases between the two ends. The CDR3 loop spans 14 amino acids. Germline V gene data show CDR1 as SGHVS and CDR2 as FQNEAQ. CDR3 coding DNA: TGTGCCAGCAGCTCCATTCAGGGGCATCAGCCCCAGCATTTT. It specifies CASSSIQGHQPQHF.

The J gene is TRBJ1-1, the V gene TRBV6-6; 10 nucleotides align to TRBD1. The CDR3 runs to 14 residues. V shed 2 bases, J shed 6 bases, and the junction held 3 bases outside the gene matches. Germline V lookup: CDR1 MNHNY, CDR2 SVGAGI (reference sequence). CDR3 in amino acids: CASSYGTGVSEAFF. In nucleotides, the CDR3 is TGTGCCAGCAGTTACGGGACAGGGGTTTCTGAAGCTTTCTTT.

For the CDR3, the DNA is TGTGCCAGCAGCGTGGGCAGGAAGGGGACCGGGGAGCTGTTTTTT. Its protein is CASSVGRKGTGELFF. This chain links TRBV2 with TRBJ2-2; perhaps TRBD1 as D (5 bases). Germline V gene lookup returns CDR1 SNHLY and CDR2 FYNNEI. This CDR3 has 15 amino acids. Trimming took off 6 bases at V and 5 bases at J, with 16 bases between the two ends. Full variable domain (outside the CDR3, taken from reference TRBV2 and TRBJ2-2): EPEVTQTPSHQVTQMGQEVILRCVPISNHLYFYWYRQILGQKVEFLVSFYNNEISEKSEIFDDQFSVERPDGSNFTLKIRSTKLEDSAMYFCASSVGRKGTGELFFGEGSRLTVL.